One sample yielded the 27 T cell receptor beta chains listed below, sequenced in a study of T cell responses to AZD1222 COVID-19 vaccine. Measured with immunoSEQ multiplex PCR; TCRdb has only the in-frame clones, and not every one. The sample shows 150,000 to 200,000 clones, 90% of them seen only once. This specimen was peripheral blood, taken on day 0 of AZD1222 vaccination. The receptors derive from an adult in good health.

J is TRBJ2-7 and V is TRBV5-1; 7 positions match TRBD1. Trimming cost V 0 bases and J 1 base; bases outside gene matches: 4. Germline CDR1 SGHRS, CDR2 YFSETQ. This CDR3 has 15 amino acids. The CDR3 DNA follows: TGCGCCAGCAGCTTGGAACAGGGGTCGTCCTACGAGCAGTACTTC. Encoded protein: CASSLEQGSSYEQYF.

The chain combines TRBV6-4 with TRBJ2-4; D unresolved. The germline V and J ends were trimmed by 10 bases and 0 bases, with 13 bases remaining between them. The CDR3 extends over 14 amino acids. Germline CDR1 MRHNA, CDR2 SNTAGT. CDR3 coding DNA: TGTGCCAAAGACCGTTTAGTAGCCAAAAACATTCAGTACTTC. Translating gives CAKDRLVAKNIQYF.

J is TRBJ2-1 and V is TRBV11-2, with a weak D call TRBD2 (5 bases). Between the trimmed V and J ends, which lost 1 base and 8 bases, there was a span of 12 bases. The CDR3 totals 14 residues. Germline CDR1 SGHAT, CDR2 FQNNGV. The CDR3 loop is CASSLGRGSDEQFF. In DNA form, the CDR3 reads TGTGCCAGCAGCTTAGGTCGCGGTAGCGATGAGCAGTTCTTC.

The chain combines TRBV29-1 with TRBJ2-2; D possibly matches TRBD1 or TRBD2 (5 bases each). Germline V gene sequence: CDR1 SQVTM, CDR2 ANQGSEA. The CDR3 has 12 residues. V was shortened by 4 bases and J by 6 bases, with 9 bases between the two germline ends. DNA of the CDR3: TGCAGCGTTGTGAGGGACCCCGGGGAGCTGTTTTTT. Translation gives CSVVRDPGELFF.

V and J are TRBV11-2 and TRBJ1-4, with 7 bases matching TRBD1. This CDR3 region has 15 residues. The V segment lost 4 bases and the J segment 7 bases; nucleotides outside the gene matches: 9. Looked up from germline, CDR1 is SGHAT and CDR2 is FQNNGV. CDR3 nucleotides: TGTGCCAGCAGCTCACTCACAGGGGTGGGTGAAAAACTGTTTTTT. Its translation is CASSSLTGVGEKLFF.

The rearrangement uses TRBV25-1 and TRBJ1-1; possibly TRBD1 for D (5 bases). The ends were cut back, 2 bases at V and 1 base at J, with 11 bases in the middle. Germline V lookup: CDR1 MGHDK, CDR2 SYGVNS. The length of the CDR3 is 15 residues. The CDR3 loop is CASSEGAGPNTEAFF. CDR3 bases: TGTGCCAGCAGTGAAGGGGCAGGGCCGAACACTGAAGCTTTCTTT.

This chain links TRBV5-1 with TRBJ1-1; maybe TRBD1 (6 bases). Germline CDR1 reads SGHRS; CDR2 reads YFSETQ. CDR3 size: 15 residues. The V end lost 4 bases, the J end lost 1 base, and 14 bases lay between the germline ends. CDR3 sequence: CASSPGQLGNTEAFF. The CDR3 DNA is TGCGCCAGCAGCCCCGGACAGTTGGGGAACACTGAAGCTTTCTTT.

The V and J genes are TRBV5-1 and TRBJ2-3; D is possibly TRBD1 or TRBD2 (6 bases each). CDR1 and CDR2 from the germline V gene are SGHRS and YFSETQ. V was shortened by 0 bases and J by 2 bases, with 16 bases between the two germline ends. The CDR3 has 17 amino acids. The CDR3 loop is CASSLGHRGHNTDTQYF. In DNA, the CDR3 is TGCGCCAGCAGCTTGGGCCATCGGGGGCACAACACAGATACGCAGTATTTT.

This clone was counted only a few times. The chain employs TRBV18 and TRBJ2-5; D gene unclear. Germline V gene data show CDR1 as KGHSH and CDR2 as LQKENI. The CDR3 consists of 15 residues. V was pared by 3 bases and J by 1 base, with 12 bases between. The CDR3: CASSPVGNSQETQYF. The CDR3 nucleotides read TGTGCCAGCTCACCCGTCGGCAACAGCCAAGAGACCCAGTACTTC.

This clone has a single count. CDR3 DNA: TGTGCCAGCAGCCCGACGGGCGGGGGCGGACGGGGAGCTTTCTTT. This gives the protein CASSPTGGGGRGAFF. This chain connects TRBV14 to TRBJ1-1, with a tentative D call TRBD1 (6 bases). The V gene lost 4 bases and the J gene lost 10 bases, with 22 bases spanning the gap. CDR3 size: 15 residues. Germline V CDR1 and CDR2: SGHDN, FVKESK.

The CDR3 here is CAISDGGTGELYGANVLTF. The DNA for the CDR3 is TGTGCCATCAGTGATGGCGGGACAGGGGAGTTGTACGGGGCCAACGTCCTGACTTTC. The chain joins TRBV10-3 to TRBJ2-6, with TRBD1 matching over 10 bases. The germline CDR1 and CDR2 sequences are ENHRY and SYGVKD. The CDR3 is 19 residues long. V trimming: 3 bases; J trimming: 4 bases; junction bases outside the gene matches: 12.

The chain has TRBV5-8 and TRBJ1-3; D may be TRBD1 (5 bases). This CDR3 comprises 14 residues. Germline V gene lookup returns CDR1 SGHTS and CDR2 YDEGEE. Trimming pared 2 bases from V and 3 bases from J, leaving 9 bases between. The CDR3 DNA reads as TGTGCCAGCAGCTTCGACAGCGGTGGAAACACCATATATTTT. This translates into CASSFDSGGNTIYF.

The rearrangement links TRBV18 to TRBJ2-2, with a weak D call TRBD1 (6 bases). Trimming removed 3 bases at V and 6 bases at J, with 17 bases between. The CDR3 is 16 residues long. The germline V gene encodes CDR1 KGHSH and CDR2 LQKENI. In DNA, the CDR3 is TGTGCCAGCTCACCTCGAGCAGGGGCTAAGGCCGGGGAGCTGTTTTTT. It encodes CASSPRAGAKAGELFF.

Only one count was recorded for this clone. The V gene is TRBV6-2 or TRBV6-3, the J gene TRBJ2-1, with 7 bases identical to TRBD1. There are 18 residues in the CDR3. After removal of 2 bases from V and 0 bases from J, the junction contained 10 bases not matched to a gene. Germline CDR1 reads MNHEY; CDR2 reads SVGEGT. CDR3 amino acids: CASSYRTGLSPSYNEQFF. CDR3 sequence (DNA): TGTGCCAGCAGTTACCGGACAGGATTATCCCCCTCCTACAATGAGCAGTTCTTC.

Here the CDR3 reads CASSRSLTSAGGYTF. The CDR3 nucleotides are TGTGCCAGCAGTCGGTCCCTTACTTCCGCGGGCGGCTACACCTTC. The chain joins TRBV27 to TRBJ1-2; no firm D call. CDR1 and CDR2 from the germline V gene are MNHEY and SMNVEV (reference sequence). V shed 5 bases and J shed 8 bases, with 21 bases lying between them. This CDR3 region has 15 residues.

J is TRBJ2-3 and V is TRBV27, with 7 bases identical to TRBD1. This CDR3 is built from 14 residues. Germline CDR1 reads MNHEY; CDR2 reads SMNVEV (reference sequence). Trimming took 6 bases from V and 1 from J; bases not matched to a gene: 4. The CDR3 DNA reads as TGTGCCAGCAGAAGGACAGGACGCACAGATACGCAGTATTTT. Encoded protein: CASRRTGRTDTQYF.

This clone was seen a single time. The chain has TRBV3-1 (or the pseudogene TRBV3-2) and TRBJ1-3; D is unresolved. The ends were cut back, 4 bases at V and 4 bases at J, with 8 bases in the middle. Germline V gives CDR1 LGHDT, CDR2 YNNKEL (reference sequence). There are 13 residues in the CDR3. The CDR3 bases are TGTGCCAGCAGCCGGGGAGAGGGAAACACCATATATTTT. It encodes CASSRGEGNTIYF.

This chain joins TRBV19 and TRBJ1-1; D unresolved. This CDR3 is 13 amino acids long. CDR1 and CDR2 (germline): LNHDA, SQIVND (reference sequence). The germline V and J ends were trimmed by 6 bases and 6 bases, with 14 bases remaining between them. CDR3 DNA sequence: TGTGCCAGTAGGTTTAGGGCTGCGGCTGAAGCTTTCTTT. Translation: CASRFRAAAEAFF.

The J gene is TRBJ2-5, the V gene TRBV10-2; 11 bases match TRBD2. The V and J ends lost 0 bases and 7 bases, in that order; junction bases with no gene match: 7. Looked up from germline, CDR1 is WSHSY and CDR2 is SAAADI. The CDR3 sequence is 16 residues long. The CDR3 here is CASSESTSGGTGTQYF. The CDR3 DNA reads TGCGCCAGCAGTGAGTCCACTAGCGGGGGAACCGGGACCCAGTACTTC.

The chain carries TRBV5-6 and TRBJ1-4; unclear D gene. Germline CDR1 SGHDT, CDR2 YYEEEE. V gave up 0 bases and J gave up 5 bases, with 20 bases separating them. This CDR3 is built from 18 residues. CDR3 DNA sequence: TGTGCCAGCAGCTTGGGAGTGGGTCCGGGCCGGAGGAATGAAAAACTGTTTTTT. It specifies CASSLGVGPGRRNEKLFF.

The genes are TRBV23-1 and TRBJ1-6; 8 bases line up with TRBD1. TRBV23-1 counts as an open reading frame of uncertain function. J gave up 10 bases and V 7 bases, and 12 bases lay outside the gene matches. The CDR3 spans 15 residues. CDR3 amino acids: CASTGGTGDRSPLHF. As DNA, the CDR3 is TGCGCCAGCACCGGAGGGACAGGAGATCGCTCACCCCTCCACTTT.

This chain connects TRBV7-3 to TRBJ1-1; D uncertain. The CDR3 has 13 residues. Germline CDR1 reads SGHTA; CDR2 reads FQGTGA. Trimming stripped 2 bases from V and 8 bases from J, with 12 bases between. CDR3 in amino acids: CASSLEGQVEAFF. CDR3 nucleotides: TGTGCCAGCAGCTTAGAAGGGCAGGTCGAAGCTTTCTTT. The whole variable domain, remainder taken from reference TRBV7-3 and TRBJ1-1, is GAGVSQTPSNKVTEKGKYVELRCDPISGHTALYWYRQSLGQGPEFLIYFQGTGAADDSGLPNDRFFAVRPEGSVSTLKIQRTERGDSAVYLCASSLEGQVEAFFGQGTRLTVV.

This chain connects TRBV6-5 to TRBJ1-1, with D unresolved. Trimming shortened V by 10 bases and J by 5 bases, and 11 bases separated the two germline ends. CDR3 length: 11 residues. CDR1 and CDR2 from the germline V gene are MNHEY and SVGAGI. The CDR3 loop is CAIKDGTEAFF. Here the CDR3 DNA reads TGTGCCATCAAGGACGGGACTGAAGCTTTCTTT.

The chain has TRBV15 and TRBJ1-5; D unresolved. The CDR3 covers 12 residues. Per the germline V gene, CDR1 is LNHNV and CDR2 is YYDKDF (reference sequence). The ends were cut back, 3 bases at V and 5 bases at J, with 5 bases in the middle. CDR3 loop: CATSRIDQPQHF. The CDR3 nucleotides are TGTGCCACCAGCAGGATCGATCAGCCCCAGCATTTT.

The gene calls are TRBV7-6 and TRBJ1-6, with D perhaps TRBD1 (6 bases). The germline V gene has CDR1 SGHVS and CDR2 FNYEAQ. The CDR3 has 16 residues. V was shortened by 1 base and J by 9 bases, with 16 bases between the two germline ends. The CDR3 DNA sequence: TGTGCCAGCAGCTTAGAGTTCCCGGGGGCAGGTTCACCCCTCCACTTT. The encoded protein is CASSLEFPGAGSPLHF.

The rearrangement uses TRBV5-6 and TRBJ2-1; 11 nucleotides match TRBD2. V lost 5 bases to trimming and J lost 12 bases; unmatched junction nucleotides: 7. Germline loops: CDR1 SGHDT, CDR2 YYEEEE. The CDR3 has 13 amino acids. The CDR3 loop reads CASRETSGVSQFF. DNA for the CDR3: TGTGCCAGCAGGGAGACTAGCGGGGTGTCGCAGTTCTTC.

The chain uses TRBV19 and TRBJ2-1; D remains ambiguous. The V gene's germline CDR1 is LNHDA and CDR2 SQIVND (reference sequence). Trimming left V 4 bases short and J 8 bases short, with 9 bases between. This CDR3 contains 12 residues. CDR3 nucleotides: TGTGCCAGTAGTACCACTAAACATGAGCAGTTCTTC. Its translation is CASSTTKHEQFF.